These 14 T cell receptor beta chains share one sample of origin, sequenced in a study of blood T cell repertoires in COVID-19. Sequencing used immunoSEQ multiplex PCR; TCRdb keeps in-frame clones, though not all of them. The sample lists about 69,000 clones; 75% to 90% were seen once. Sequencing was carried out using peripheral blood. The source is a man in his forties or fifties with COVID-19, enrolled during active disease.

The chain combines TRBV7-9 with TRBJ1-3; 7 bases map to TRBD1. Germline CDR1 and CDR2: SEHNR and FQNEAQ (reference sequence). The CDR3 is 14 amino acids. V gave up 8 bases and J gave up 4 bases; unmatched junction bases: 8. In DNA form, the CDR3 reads TGTGCCAGCCGCCTTTTAGGGGGCGGAAACACCATATATTTT. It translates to CASRLLGGGNTIYF.

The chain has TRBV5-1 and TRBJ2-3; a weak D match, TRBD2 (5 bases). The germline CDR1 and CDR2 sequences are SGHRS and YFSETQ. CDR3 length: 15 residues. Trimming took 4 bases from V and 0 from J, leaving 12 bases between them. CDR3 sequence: CASSTSGLSTDTQYF. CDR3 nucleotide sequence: TGCGCCAGCAGCACTTCGGGGTTGAGCACAGATACGCAGTATTTT.

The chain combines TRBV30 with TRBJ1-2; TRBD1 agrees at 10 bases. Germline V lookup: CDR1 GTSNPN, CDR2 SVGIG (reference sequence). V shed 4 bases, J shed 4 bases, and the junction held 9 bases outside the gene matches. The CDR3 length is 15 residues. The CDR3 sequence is CAWTPGTGDGYGYTF. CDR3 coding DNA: TGTGCCTGGACCCCCGGGACAGGGGACGGCTATGGCTACACCTTC.

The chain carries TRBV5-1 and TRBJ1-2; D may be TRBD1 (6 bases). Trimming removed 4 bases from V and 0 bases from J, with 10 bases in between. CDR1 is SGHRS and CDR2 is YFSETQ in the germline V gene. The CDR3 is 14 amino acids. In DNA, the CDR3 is TGCGCCAGCAGCCTCGGGACATCTAACTATGGCTACACCTTC. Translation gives CASSLGTSNYGYTF. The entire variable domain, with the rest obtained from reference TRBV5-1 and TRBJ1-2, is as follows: KAGVTQTPRYLIKTRGQQVTLSCSPISGHRSVSWYQQTPGQGLQFLFEYFSETQRNKGNFPGRFSGRQFSNSRSEMNVSTLELGDSALYLCASSLGTSNYGYTFGSGTRLTVV.

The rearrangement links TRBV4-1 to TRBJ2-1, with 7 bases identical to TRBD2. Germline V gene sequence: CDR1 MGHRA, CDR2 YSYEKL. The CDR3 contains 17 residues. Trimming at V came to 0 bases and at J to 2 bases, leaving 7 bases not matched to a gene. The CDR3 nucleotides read TGCGCCAGCAGCCAAGAATCTTGGGGGGGGGCCTACAATGAGCAGTTCTTC. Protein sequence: CASSQESWGGAYNEQFF.

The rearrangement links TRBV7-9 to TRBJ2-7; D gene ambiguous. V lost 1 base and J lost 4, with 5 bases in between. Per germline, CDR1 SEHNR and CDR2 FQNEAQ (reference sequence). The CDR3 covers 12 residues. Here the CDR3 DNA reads TGTGCCAGCAGCTTAGTAGTATACGAGCAGTACTTC. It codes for CASSLVVYEQYF.

Here the CDR3 reads CASSPSDTGYNTIYF. CDR3 coding DNA: TGTGCCAGCAGCCCCTCAGACACTGGCTACAACACCATATATTTT. The chain links TRBV3-1 (or the pseudogene TRBV3-2) to TRBJ1-3; D gene unclear. There are 15 residues in the CDR3. The V and J ends lost 4 bases and 7 bases respectively, with 17 bases between them. Germline V gene data show CDR1 as LGHDT and CDR2 as YNNKEL (reference sequence).

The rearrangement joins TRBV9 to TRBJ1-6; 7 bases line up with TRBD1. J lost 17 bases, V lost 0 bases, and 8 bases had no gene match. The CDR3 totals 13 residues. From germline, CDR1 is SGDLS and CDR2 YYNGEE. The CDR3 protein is CASSVAWTGPFHF. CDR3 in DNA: TGTGCCAGCAGCGTAGCTTGGACAGGCCCCTTCCACTTT.

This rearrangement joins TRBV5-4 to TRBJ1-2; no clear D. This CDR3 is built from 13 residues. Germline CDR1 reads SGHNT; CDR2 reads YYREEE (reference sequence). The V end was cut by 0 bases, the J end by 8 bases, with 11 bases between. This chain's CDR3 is CASSLAGERGYTF. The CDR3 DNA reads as TGTGCCAGCAGCTTGGCCGGGGAGAGAGGCTACACCTTC.

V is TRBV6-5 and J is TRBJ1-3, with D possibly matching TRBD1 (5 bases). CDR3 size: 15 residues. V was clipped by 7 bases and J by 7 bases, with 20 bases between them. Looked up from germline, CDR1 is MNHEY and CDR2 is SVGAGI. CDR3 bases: TGTGCCAGCACCCCCGGAGGGGAGCTTTTGAACACCATATATTTT. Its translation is CASTPGGELLNTIYF.

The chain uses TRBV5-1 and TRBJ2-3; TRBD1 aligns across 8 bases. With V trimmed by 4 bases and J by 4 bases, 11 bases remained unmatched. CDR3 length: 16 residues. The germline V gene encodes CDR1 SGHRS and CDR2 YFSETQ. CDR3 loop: CASSPGWDRTSDTQYF. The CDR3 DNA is TGCGCCAGCAGCCCCGGGTGGGACAGGACTTCAGATACGCAGTATTTT.

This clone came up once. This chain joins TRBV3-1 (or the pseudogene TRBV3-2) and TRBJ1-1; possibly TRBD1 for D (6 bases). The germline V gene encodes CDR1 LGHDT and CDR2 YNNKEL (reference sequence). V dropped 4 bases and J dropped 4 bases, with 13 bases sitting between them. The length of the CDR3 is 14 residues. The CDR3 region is CASSPYQGSTEAFF. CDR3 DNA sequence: TGTGCCAGCAGCCCCTATCAGGGGTCCACTGAAGCTTTCTTT.

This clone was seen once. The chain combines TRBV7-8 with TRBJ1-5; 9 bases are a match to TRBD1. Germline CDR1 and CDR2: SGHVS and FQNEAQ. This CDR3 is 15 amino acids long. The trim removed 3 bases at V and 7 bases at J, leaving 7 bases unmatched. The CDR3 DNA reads TGTGCCAGCAGCTTGGACAGGGGAAGAGGGCAGCCCCAGCATTTT. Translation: CASSLDRGRGQPQHF.

CDR3 coding DNA: TGTGCCTGGAGTATATGGAGCTATGGCTACACCTTC. Its protein product is CAWSIWSYGYTF. The rearrangement links TRBV30 to TRBJ1-2; D gene uncertain. The CDR3 extends over 12 amino acids. Between the trimmed V and J ends, which lost 2 bases and 4 bases, there was a span of 8 bases. The germline gives CDR1 GTSNPN, CDR2 SVGIG (reference sequence). Full variable domain (remainder filled in from reference TRBV30 and TRBJ1-2): SQTIHQWPATLVQPVGSPLSLECTVEGTSNPNLYWYRQAAGRGLQLLFYSVGIGQISSEVPQNLSASRPQDRQFILSSKKLLLSDSGFYLCAWSIWSYGYTFGSGTRLTVV.